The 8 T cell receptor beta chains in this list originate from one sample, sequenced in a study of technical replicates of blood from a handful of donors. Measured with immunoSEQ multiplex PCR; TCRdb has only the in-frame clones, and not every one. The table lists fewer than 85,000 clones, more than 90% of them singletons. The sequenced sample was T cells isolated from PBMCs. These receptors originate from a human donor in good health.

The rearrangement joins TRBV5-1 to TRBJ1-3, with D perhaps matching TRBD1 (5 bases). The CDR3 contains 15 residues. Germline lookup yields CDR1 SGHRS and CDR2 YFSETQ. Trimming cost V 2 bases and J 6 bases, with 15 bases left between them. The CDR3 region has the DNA TGCGCCAGCAGCTTTAGACCGGGGGAAGCAAACACCATATATTTT. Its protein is CASSFRPGEANTIYF.

The CDR3, as DNA: TGCGCCAGCAGACCACAAAGGACAGGGTTCAATCAGCCCCAGCATTTT. It yields the protein CASRPQRTGFNQPQHF. The chain is built from TRBV23-1 and TRBJ1-5, with 8 bases lining up with TRBD1. TRBV23-1 carries the ORF label, with uncertain function. With V trimmed by 6 bases and J by 3 bases, 10 bases remained unmatched. CDR3 length: 16 residues.

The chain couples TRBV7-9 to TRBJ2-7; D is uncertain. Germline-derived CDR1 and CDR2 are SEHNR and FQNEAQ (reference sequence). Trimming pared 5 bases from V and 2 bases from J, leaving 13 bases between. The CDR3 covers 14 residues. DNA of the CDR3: TGTGCCAGCAGCGCCCCGGAGAGGCCCTACGAGCAGTACTTC. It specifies CASSAPERPYEQYF.

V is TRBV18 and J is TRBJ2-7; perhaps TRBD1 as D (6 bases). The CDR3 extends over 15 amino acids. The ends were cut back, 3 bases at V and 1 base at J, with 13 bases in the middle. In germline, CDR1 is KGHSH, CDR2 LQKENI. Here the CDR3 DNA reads TGTGCCAGCTCACCGGGGGCGGCGTCTTCCTACGAGCAGTACTTC. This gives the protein CASSPGAASSYEQYF.

The CDR3 spells CASSLWAGVLYEQYF. The CDR3 DNA reads TGTGCCAGCAGTTTATGGGCGGGAGTACTCTACGAGCAGTACTTC. V gene TRBV27 combines with J gene TRBJ2-7; 7 bases are a match to TRBD2. Looked up from germline, CDR1 is MNHEY and CDR2 is SMNVEV (reference sequence). The junction had 6 bases not matched to a gene; V was cut back by 1 base and J by 3 bases. The CDR3 loop spans 15 amino acids.

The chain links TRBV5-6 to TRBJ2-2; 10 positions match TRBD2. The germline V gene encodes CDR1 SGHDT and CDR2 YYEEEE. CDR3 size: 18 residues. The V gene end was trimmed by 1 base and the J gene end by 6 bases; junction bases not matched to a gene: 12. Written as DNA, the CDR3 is TGTGCCAGCAGCTTGTTCTTCGGCGAGCGGGAGGGCCCCGGGGAGCTGTTTTTT. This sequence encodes CASSLFFGEREGPGELFF.

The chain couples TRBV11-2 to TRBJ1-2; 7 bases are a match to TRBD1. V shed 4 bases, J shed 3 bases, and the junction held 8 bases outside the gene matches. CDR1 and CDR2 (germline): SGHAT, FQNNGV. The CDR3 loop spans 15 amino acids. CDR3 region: CASSSPAGTDYGYTF. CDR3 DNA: TGTGCCAGCAGCTCACCCGCCGGGACAGACTATGGCTACACCTTC.

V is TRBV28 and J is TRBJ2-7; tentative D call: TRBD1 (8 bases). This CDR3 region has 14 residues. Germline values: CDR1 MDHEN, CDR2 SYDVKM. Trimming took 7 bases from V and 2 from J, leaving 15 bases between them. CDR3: CASIDRGGPYEQYF. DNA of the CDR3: TGTGCCAGCATCGACAGGGGAGGGCCCTACGAGCAGTACTTC.